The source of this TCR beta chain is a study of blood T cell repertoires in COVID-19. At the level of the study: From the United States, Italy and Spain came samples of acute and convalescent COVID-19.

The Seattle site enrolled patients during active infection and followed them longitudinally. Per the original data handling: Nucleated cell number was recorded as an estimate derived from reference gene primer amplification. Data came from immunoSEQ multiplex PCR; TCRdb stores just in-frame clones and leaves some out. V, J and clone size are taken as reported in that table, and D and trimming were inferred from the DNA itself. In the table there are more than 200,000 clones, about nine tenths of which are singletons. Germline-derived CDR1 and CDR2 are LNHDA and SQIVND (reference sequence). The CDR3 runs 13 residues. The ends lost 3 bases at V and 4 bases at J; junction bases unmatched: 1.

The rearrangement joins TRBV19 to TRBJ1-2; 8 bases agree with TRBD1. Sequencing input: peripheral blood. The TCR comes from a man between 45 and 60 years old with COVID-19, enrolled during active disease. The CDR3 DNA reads TGTGCCAGTAGTATGACAGGGGTCTATGGCTACACCTTC. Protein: CASSMTGVYGYTF.